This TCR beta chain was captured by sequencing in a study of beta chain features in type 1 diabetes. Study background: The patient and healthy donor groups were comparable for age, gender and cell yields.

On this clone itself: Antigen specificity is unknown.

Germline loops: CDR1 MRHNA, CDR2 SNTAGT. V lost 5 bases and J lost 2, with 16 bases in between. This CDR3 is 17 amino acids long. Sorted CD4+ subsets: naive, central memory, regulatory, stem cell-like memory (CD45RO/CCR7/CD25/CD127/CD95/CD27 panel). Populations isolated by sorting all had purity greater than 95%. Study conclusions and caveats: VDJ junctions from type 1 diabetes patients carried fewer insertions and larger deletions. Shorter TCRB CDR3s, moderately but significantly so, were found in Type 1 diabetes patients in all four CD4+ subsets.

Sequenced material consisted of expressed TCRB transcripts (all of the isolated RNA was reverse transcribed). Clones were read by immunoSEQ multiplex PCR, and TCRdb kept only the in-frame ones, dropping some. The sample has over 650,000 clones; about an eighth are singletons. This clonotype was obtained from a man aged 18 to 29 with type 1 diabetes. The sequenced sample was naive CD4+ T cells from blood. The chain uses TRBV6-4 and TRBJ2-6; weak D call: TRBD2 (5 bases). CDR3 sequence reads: CASSFGPPGTGANVLTF. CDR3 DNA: TGTGCCAGCAGTTTCGGGCCCCCCGGGACTGGGGCCAACGTCCTGACTTTC.